Listed below are T cell receptor beta chains from one sample, sequenced in a study of technical replicates of blood from several donors. Sequencing used immunoSEQ multiplex PCR; TCRdb keeps in-frame clones, though not all of them. This sample has around 80,000 clones, with roughly 90% found just once. The sequenced sample was T cells isolated from PBMCs. Source of these receptors: a human donor in good health. Both conserved end residues are part of each CDR3. D genes are given only for firm matches. Rows give clone size only sometimes, using once, few, many, or a class for an expanded clone.

>TRBV11-3|.|TRBD2|TRBJ2-7
TGTGCCAGCAGCTTAGGGGTTAGCGGGTACTACGAGCAGTACTTC
CASSLGVSGYYEQYF
>TRBV27|.|.|TRBJ2-5
TGTGCCAGCAGTCTCATTAGGGGTGGGGAGACCCAGTACTTC
CASSLIRGGETQYF
>TRBV6-5|.|.|TRBJ2-7
TGTGCCACCCTAGGGAGTTTCCACGAGCAGTACTTC
CATLGSFHEQYF
>TRBV28|.|TRBD2|TRBJ2-1
TGTGCCAGCAGTTTACCCCAGCGGGAGATTCGTAATGAGCAGTTCTTC
CASSLPQREIRNEQFF
>TRBV5-6|.|TRBD1|TRBJ1-5
TGTGCCAGCAGTACGCAGACAGGGGTCGGCAATCAGCCCCAGCATTTT
CASSTQTGVGNQPQHF
>TRBV19|.|.|TRBJ2-7
TGTGCCAGTAGACAGAGTTCCTCCTACGAGCAGTACTTC
CASRQSSSYEQYF
>TRBV5-4|once|.|TRBJ1-2
TGTGCCAGCAGTCTCGAGAGTGACTATGGCTACACCTTC
CASSLESDYGYTF
>TRBV6-5|.|.|TRBJ1-5
TGTGCCAGCAGTTATGACAGGTCCAGCAATCAGCCCCAGCATTTT
CASSYDRSSNQPQHF
>TRBV12-5|.|.|TRBJ2-7
TGTGCTAGTGGTTTGCTAACTCCAAAGGGGAACGAGCAGTACTTC
CASGLLTPKGNEQYF
>TRBV30|.|.|TRBJ2-7
TGTGCCTGGGTCCCGGGGTCCGCAGCTCGCGAGCAGTACTTC
CAWVPGSAAREQYF
>TRBV7-9|.|TRBD1|TRBJ2-5
TGTGCCAGCAGTAGGGACAGGCAAGAGACCCAGTACTTC
CASSRDRQETQYF
>TRBV7-2|.|.|TRBJ2-1
TGTGCCAGCAGCGGTGGACCGGGAACACAAGGTGAGCAGTTCTTC
CASSGGPGTQGEQFF
>TRBV6-5|once|.|TRBJ2-7
TGTGCCAGCTCTTACACCAGGGGCTACGAGCAGTACTTC
CASSYTRGYEQYF
>TRBV28|.|.|TRBJ1-2
TGTGCCAGCAACCTAGGGGGAGCGAATCCTAACTATGGCTACACCTTC
CASNLGGANPNYGYTF
>TRBV25-1|.|.|TRBJ2-7
TGTGCCAGCAGTGGAGTCTCCGAGCAGTACTTC
CASSGVSEQYF
>TRBV4-3|.|.|TRBJ2-2
TGCGCCAGCAGCCAGGGCCTTGGCGTAGGCACCGGGGAGCTGTTTTTT
CASSQGLGVGTGELFF
>TRBV7-9|.|TRBD1|TRBJ1-1
TGTGCCAGCAGCTCCCGGGACAGAAACACTGAAGCTTTCTTT
CASSSRDRNTEAFF
>TRBV29-1|once|.|TRBJ1-2
TGCAGCGCCCTGGGGGGGCAGACCTATGGCTACACCTTC
CSALGGQTYGYTF
>TRBV27|.|.|TRBJ2-1
TGTGCCAGCAGTTACCTGGGGGGTGAGCAGTTCTTC
CASSYLGGEQFF
>TRBV6-5|.|TRBD1|TRBJ2-7
TGTGCCACCGGGGACAGATCTTCCTACGAGCAGTACTTC
CATGDRSSYEQYF
>TRBV9|.|TRBD1|TRBJ1-2
TGTGCCAGCAGCGCGACGGGGGGAGGGGGACAGGGAGCGGCGGGGTATGGCTACACCTTC
CASSATGGGGQGAAGYGYTF
>TRBV19|.|.|TRBJ2-5
TGTGCCAGTAGTCAACTGACAGGCCAAGAGACCCAGTACTTC
CASSQLTGQETQYF
>TRBV28|.|TRBD1|TRBJ1-1
TGTGCCAGCAGTTCGACAGGGGGCGACGAAGCTTTCTTT
CASSSTGGDEAFF
>TRBV9|.|TRBD1|TRBJ1-4
TGTGCCAGCAGCGTGACAGGGGGCGTTGAAAAACTGTTTTTT
CASSVTGGVEKLFF
>TRBV4-2|.|TRBD2|TRBJ2-2
TGTGCCAGCAGCCAAGACGGGAGGGGTAGCGGGGAGCTGTTTTTT
CASSQDGRGSGELFF
>TRBV27|.|.|TRBJ2-7
TGTGCCAGCAGTTTCCAGGGCTACGAGCAGTACTTC
CASSFQGYEQYF
>TRBV11-3|once|TRBD1|TRBJ1-1
TGTGCCAGCAGCCCTAGGACAGGGTGGGCGGTAGCTTTCTTT
CASSPRTGWAVAFF
>TRBV7-2|.|TRBD1|TRBJ2-3
TGTGCCAGCAGCTTAACAGGGGGCTCCACAGATACGCAGTATTTT
CASSLTGGSTDTQYF
>TRBV2|.|.|TRBJ1-2
TGTGCCAGCATTGGGGCTGGAAACAACTATGGCTACACCTTC
CASIGAGNNYGYTF
>TRBV4-2|once|TRBD2|TRBJ2-5
TGTGCCAGCAGCCAGTGGGGGGGAGAGACCCAGTACTTC
CASSQWGGETQYF
>TRBV11-2|.|.|TRBJ2-7
TGTGCCAGCAGCTTAGGCGGGCCCTACGAGCAGTACTTC
CASSLGGPYEQYF
>TRBV6-5|.|.|TRBJ1-4
TGTGCCAGCAGTAACCACGGTGAAAAACTGTTTTTT
CASSNHGEKLFF
>TRBV2|.|.|TRBJ1-5
TGTGCCAGCAGTGCCAGGACACCGATTTATGGCAATCAGCCCCAGCATTTT
CASSARTPIYGNQPQHF
>TRBV7-9|.|.|TRBJ2-3
TGTGCCAGCAGCTTCGGGACTACAGATACGCAGTATTTT
CASSFGTTDTQYF
>TRBV5-1|.|.|TRBJ2-3
TGCGCCAGCAGCTACCGACTATACGCAGATACGCAGTATTTT
CASSYRLYADTQYF